This T cell receptor beta chain came from a study of tumor-infiltrating lymphocytes in primary liver carcinoma. The wider study: Samples had roughly 3.5 to 7.13 million productive TCRbeta reads, comparable between tissue types.

Points from the study as a whole: Samples, which were bulk and unsorted, did not allow CD4+ and CD8+ repertoires to be compared.

The template, 500 ng total RNA, yielded TCR beta cDNA made with a constant-region primer. Three nested multiplex PCR rounds, a slightly modified ARM-PCR method, built the TCR beta libraries. Both of the initial two PCR rounds ran for roughly 10 cycles and employed TRBV1-TRBV30 forward primers alongside a C-beta reverse primer. Each CDR3 protein gets one entry after TCRdb re-called the multiplex PCR reads with MiXCR. Found here are nearly 200,000 distinct CDR3 sequences, approximately 64% of them singletons; the top ten hold 7% to 8.5%. The count of this clonotype is one. Its antigen remains unidentified. This CDR3 contains 19 residues. CDR1 and CDR2 (germline): LGHNA, YNFKEQ. V shed 4 bases, J shed 4 bases, and the junction held 20 bases outside the gene matches. The researchers obtained blood RNA from unsorted whole blood and also extracted germline DNA.

The V call is TRBV4-2, the J call TRBJ2-5; 8 positions agree with TRBD2. The sequenced material came from peripheral blood. This clonotype was sampled from an older woman with primary liver carcinoma and hepatitis B virus infection. The CDR3 loop is CASSPSWTSLAAFGETQYF. The CDR3 DNA follows: TGTGCCAGCAGCCCCAGTTGGACTAGCCTAGCGGCCTTTGGAGAGACCCAGTACTTC.